The 3 T cell receptor beta chains below were found in one sample sequenced in a study of T cells in Graves' hyperthyroidism and ophthalmopathy. TCR beta CDR3 regions were amplified from RNA. First-round RT-PCR targeting the TCR CDR3 was performed with the HTBI primer set. TCRdb reprocessed the multiplex PCR reads with MiXCR, giving one entry per CDR3 protein. This sample has around 500,000 distinct CDR3 sequences, with 14% found just once. The sample comprised blood. The receptors stem from a woman in her forties with Graves' hyperthyroidism.

With respect to this clonotype: Since a far larger clone is one base different, this is likely a read error. The CDR3 protein is CVSSLLSTDTQYF. CDR3 nucleotide sequence: TGTGTCAGCAGCCTATTGAGCACAGATACGCAGTATTTT. V and J are TRBV13 and TRBJ2-3; D remains ambiguous. Germline-derived CDR1 and CDR2 are PRHDT and FYEKMQ (reference sequence). There are 13 residues in the CDR3.

This clonotype was recorded a few times. This rearrangement joins TRBV14 to TRBJ1-2; 9 bases align to TRBD1. The germline V gene has CDR1 SGHDN and CDR2 FVKESK. V was pared by 3 bases and J by 3 bases, with 5 bases of the junction left unmatched. The CDR3 runs to 15 residues. The CDR3 coding sequence is TGTGCCAGCAGCCAGGTGGGACAGGGTGACTATGGCTACACCTTC. Translation gives CASSQVGQGDYGYTF.

This clonotype was detected only a few times. V gene TRBV20-1 combines with J gene TRBJ1-4; D is ambiguous. Trimming took 0 bases from V and 2 from J, leaving 7 bases between them. The CDR3 is 14 residues long. Germline V CDR1 and CDR2: DFQATT, SNEGSKA (reference sequence). The CDR3 DNA reads TGCAGTGCTAGAGATATACAGACTAATGAAAAACTGTTTTTT. Translating gives CSARDIQTNEKLFF.